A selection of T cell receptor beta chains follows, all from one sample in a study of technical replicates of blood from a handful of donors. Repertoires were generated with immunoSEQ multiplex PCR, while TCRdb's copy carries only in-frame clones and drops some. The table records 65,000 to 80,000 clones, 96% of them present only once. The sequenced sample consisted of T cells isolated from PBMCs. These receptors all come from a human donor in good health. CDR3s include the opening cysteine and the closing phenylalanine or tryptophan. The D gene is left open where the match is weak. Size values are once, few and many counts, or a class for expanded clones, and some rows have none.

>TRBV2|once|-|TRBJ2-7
TGTGCCAGCAGTGCCGTAGTCTACGAGCAGTACTTC
CASSAVVYEQYF
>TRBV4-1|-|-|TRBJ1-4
TGCGCCAGCAGCCAGACAGCTGTTGAAAAACTGTTTTTT
CASSQTAVEKLFF
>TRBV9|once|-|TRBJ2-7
TGTGCCAGCAGCCCTGGCAGTTACCCCTACGAGCAGTACTTC
CASSPGSYPYEQYF
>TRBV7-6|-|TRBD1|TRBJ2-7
TGTGCCAGCAGCCCGTGGGGATCGGGACAGGGGGGCTACGAGCAGTACTTC
CASSPWGSGQGGYEQYF
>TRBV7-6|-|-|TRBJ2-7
TGTGCCAGCAGCTTAAGACCGGGACACAGCGAGGTCGACGAGCAGTACTTC
CASSLRPGHSEVDEQYF
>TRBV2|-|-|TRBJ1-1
TGTGCCAGCAGTGTTGAGGGAACTATGACTGAAGCTTTCTTT
CASSVEGTMTEAFF
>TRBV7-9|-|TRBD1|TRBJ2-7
TGTGCCAGCAGCCCAGGGGGTTCCTACGAGCAGTACTTC
CASSPGGSYEQYF
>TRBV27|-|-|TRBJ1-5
TGTGCCAGCAAGATCGGGGGGAGCAATCAGCCCCAGCATTTT
CASKIGGSNQPQHF
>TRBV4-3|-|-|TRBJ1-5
TGCGCCAGCAGCCACGGGGTGGATCAGCCCCAGCATTTT
CASSHGVDQPQHF
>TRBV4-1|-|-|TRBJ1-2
TGCGCCAGCAGCCAAGCCCGTGACAGTTTGGAAGGCTACACCTTC
CASSQARDSLEGYTF
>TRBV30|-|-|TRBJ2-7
TGTGCCTGGAGGGACTACTACGAGCAGTACTTC
CAWRDYYEQYF
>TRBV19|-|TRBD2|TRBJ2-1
TGTGCCAGTAGTATAGAGCGGGAGAACTACAATGAGCAGTTCTTC
CASSIERENYNEQFF
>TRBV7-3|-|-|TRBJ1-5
TGTGCCAGCAGCCCCCAGGGTGGAGATCAGCCCCAGCATTTT
CASSPQGGDQPQHF
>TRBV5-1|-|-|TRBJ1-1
TGCGCCAGCAGCTCCAGGGTGGGGTATACTGAAGCTTTCTTT
CASSSRVGYTEAFF
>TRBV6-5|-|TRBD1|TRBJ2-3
TGTGCCAGCAGCGGACAGGGCTGGGCAGATACGCAGTATTTT
CASSGQGWADTQYF
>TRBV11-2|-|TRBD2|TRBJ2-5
TGTGCCAGCAGCTCTGGGGAGACTAGCGGGTCAGGGGAGACCCAGTACTTC
CASSSGETSGSGETQYF
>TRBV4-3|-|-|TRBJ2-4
TGCGCCAGCAGCTCCGCCCGGGACATTCAGTACTTC
CASSSARDIQYF
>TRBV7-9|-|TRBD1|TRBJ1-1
TGTGCCAGCAGCCCCCCGACAGGGGAGTTTGGCACTGAAGCTTTCTTT
CASSPPTGEFGTEAFF
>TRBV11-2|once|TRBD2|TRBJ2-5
TGTGCCAGCAGCTTAAAAGGGCCCTCCTGGGGGGGGGAGACCCAGTACTTC
CASSLKGPSWGGETQYF
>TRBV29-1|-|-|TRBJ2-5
TGCAGCGTTGTTGGAGTGAACTCCCGAGAGACCCAGTACTTC
CSVVGVNSRETQYF
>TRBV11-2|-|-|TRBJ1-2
TGTGCCAGCAGCTTAGATCCCCACAGCCCCCTTTATGGCTACACCTTC
CASSLDPHSPLYGYTF
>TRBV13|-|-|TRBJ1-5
TGTGCCAGCAGCTTAGGGACAGGCAATCAGCCCCAGCATTTT
CASSLGTGNQPQHF
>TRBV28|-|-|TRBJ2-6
TGTGCCAGCAGTCCCTACCAGGGTGCGGGGGCCAACGTCCTGACTTTC
CASSPYQGAGANVLTF
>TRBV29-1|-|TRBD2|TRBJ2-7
TGCAGCGTTGAGGGTAGGACTAGCGGGTTCTACGAGCAGTACTTC
CSVEGRTSGFYEQYF
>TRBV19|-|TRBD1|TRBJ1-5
TGTGCCAGTAGTATTGAGGACAGGGTCGATCAGCCCCAGCATTTT
CASSIEDRVDQPQHF
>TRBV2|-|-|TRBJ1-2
TGTGCCAGCAGTGACAGGCCGTGGGATGGCTACACCTTC
CASSDRPWDGYTF
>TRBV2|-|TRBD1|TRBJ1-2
TGTGCCAGCAGCGAAACAGGGGGCCCCTATGGCTACACCTTC
CASSETGGPYGYTF
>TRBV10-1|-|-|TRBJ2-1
TGCGCCAGCAGTGAGATGGGGGGAGTAGAGAATGAGCAGTTCTTC
CASSEMGGVENEQFF
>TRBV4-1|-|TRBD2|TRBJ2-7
TGCGCCAGCAGCCAAGGCCCTTTCAGACTAGCGGGAGGCGAGCAGTACTTC
CASSQGPFRLAGGEQYF
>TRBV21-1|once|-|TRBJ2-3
TGTGCCAGCAGCTGCGGGAGGGGGGCAGATACGCAGTATTTT
CASSCGRGADTQYF
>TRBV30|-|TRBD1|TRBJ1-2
TGTGCCTGGAGTGCCCTGACAGGGACGAAAACCTTC
CAWSALTGTKTF
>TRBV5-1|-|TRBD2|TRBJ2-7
TGCGCCAGCAGCTTGGTGTTTGGGGGGGAAGGGTTCTACGAGCAGTACTTC
CASSLVFGGEGFYEQYF
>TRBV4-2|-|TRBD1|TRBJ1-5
TGTGCCAGCAGCCAAGAGGAGGGGGCTAGCAATCAGCCCCAGCATTTT
CASSQEEGASNQPQHF
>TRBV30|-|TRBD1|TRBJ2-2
TGTGCCTGGAGTGTCAGATCGGGACAGGGTTACACCGGGGAGCTGTTTTTT
CAWSVRSGQGYTGELFF
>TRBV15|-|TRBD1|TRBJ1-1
TGTGCCACCAGCATGAACAGGGGGCTCTGGATGAACACTGAAGCTTTCTTT
CATSMNRGLWMNTEAFF
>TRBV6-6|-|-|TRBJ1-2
TGTGCCAGCAGTCGCCGGACAGAGAGTGACTATGGCTACACCTTC
CASSRRTESDYGYTF
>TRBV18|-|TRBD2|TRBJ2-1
TGTGCCAGCTCACCGGGACTAGCGGGAGGTGAGCAGTTCTTC
CASSPGLAGGEQFF
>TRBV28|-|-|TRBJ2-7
TGTGCCAGCACCGGGACGGACAGCTCCTACGAGCAGTACTTC
CASTGTDSSYEQYF
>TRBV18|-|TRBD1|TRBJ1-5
TGTGCCAGCTCACCCAGTAGACAGGGGGCCGAACCCCAGCATTTT
CASSPSRQGAEPQHF
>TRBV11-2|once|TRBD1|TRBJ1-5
TGTGCCAGCAGGACGACAGGGAGCAATCAGCCCCAGCATTTT
CASRTTGSNQPQHF
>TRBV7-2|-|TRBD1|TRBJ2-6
TGTGCCAGCAGCTTAGCCACGGGACAGGGATCCAACGTCCTGACTTTC
CASSLATGQGSNVLTF
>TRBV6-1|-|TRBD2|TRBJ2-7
TGTGCCAGCAGTGAAGGTTCCGATAGCGGGACTTACGAGCAGTACTTC
CASSEGSDSGTYEQYF
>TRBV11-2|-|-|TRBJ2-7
TGTGCCAGCAGCTTAGCCCTAAACGAGCAGTACTTC
CASSLALNEQYF
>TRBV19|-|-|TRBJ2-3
TGTGCCAGTAGTATCGGTCAGGGCTTTCTAGGGCAGTATTTT
CASSIGQGFLGQYF
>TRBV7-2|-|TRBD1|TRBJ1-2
TGTGCCAGCAGCTTGACAGGGTATGGCTACACCTTC
CASSLTGYGYTF
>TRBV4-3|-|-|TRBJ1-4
TGCGCCAGCAGCCAAGCTAGGACAACTAATGAAAAACTGTTTTTT
CASSQARTTNEKLFF
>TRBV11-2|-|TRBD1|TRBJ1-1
TGTGCCAGCAGCTTAATTGCAGGACAGGTACCTCAAGCTTTCTTT
CASSLIAGQVPQAFF